The T cell receptor beta chain described here comes from a study of T-cell memory formation after mild COVID-19. A word on this clonotype: Its matching antigen is unknown.

Study-level results: Among CD4+ contracting clones, most were CM and EM, and CD8+ ones EMRA.

Constant-segment primers were used for 5'RACE, and the resulting TCR alpha and TCR beta cDNA libraries carried sample barcodes and UMIs. From the 5' RACE reads, TCRdb called clonotypes with MiXCR, one entry per CDR3 protein. The sample lists 120,000 to 150,000 distinct CDR3 sequences; under 25% were seen once. The sequenced material came from PBMCs or a T cell subset sorted from them (not recorded which). The receptor was derived from an adult woman who had mild COVID-19 (a few samples of this study predate the infection). Cell type and time point are not known.

CDR3 region: CASSLGGLGNQPQHF. CDR3 nucleotide sequence: TGTGCCAGCAGCTTAGGAGGGTTGGGCAATCAGCCCCAGCATTTT. The chain links TRBV7-6 to TRBJ1-5; D is undetermined. This CDR3 has 15 amino acids. In germline, CDR1 is SGHVS, CDR2 FNYEAQ. V was cut by 1 base and J by 2 bases, with 9 bases left in between.